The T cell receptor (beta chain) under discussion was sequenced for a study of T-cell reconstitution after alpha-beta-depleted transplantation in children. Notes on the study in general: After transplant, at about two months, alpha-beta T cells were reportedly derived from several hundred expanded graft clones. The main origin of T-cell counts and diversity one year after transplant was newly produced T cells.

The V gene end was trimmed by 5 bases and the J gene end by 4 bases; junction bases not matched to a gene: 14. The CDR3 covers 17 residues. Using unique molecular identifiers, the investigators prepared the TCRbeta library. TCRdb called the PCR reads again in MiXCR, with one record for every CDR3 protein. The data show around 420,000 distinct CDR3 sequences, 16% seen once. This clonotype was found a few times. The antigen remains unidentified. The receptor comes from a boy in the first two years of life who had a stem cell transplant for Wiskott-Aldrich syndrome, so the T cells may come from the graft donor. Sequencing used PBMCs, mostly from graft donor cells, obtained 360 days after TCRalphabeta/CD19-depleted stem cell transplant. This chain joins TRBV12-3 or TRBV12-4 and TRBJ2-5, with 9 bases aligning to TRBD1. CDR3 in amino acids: CASSHGQGKASLETQYF. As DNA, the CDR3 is TGTGCCAGCAGTCACGGACAGGGGAAGGCAAGTTTAGAGACCCAGTACTTC.